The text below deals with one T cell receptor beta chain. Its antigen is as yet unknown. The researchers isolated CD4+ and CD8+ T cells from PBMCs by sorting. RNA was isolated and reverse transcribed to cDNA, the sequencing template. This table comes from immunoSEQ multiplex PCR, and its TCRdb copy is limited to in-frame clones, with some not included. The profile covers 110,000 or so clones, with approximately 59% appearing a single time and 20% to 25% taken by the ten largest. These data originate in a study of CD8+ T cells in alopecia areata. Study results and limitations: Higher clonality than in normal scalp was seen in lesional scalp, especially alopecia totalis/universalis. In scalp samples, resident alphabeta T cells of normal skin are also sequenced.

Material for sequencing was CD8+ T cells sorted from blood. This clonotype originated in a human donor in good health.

The CDR3 spells CASSQAPWETQYF. The DNA of the CDR3 is TGCGCCAGCAGCCAAGCCCCCTGGGAGACCCAGTACTTC. The V and J genes are TRBV4-1 and TRBJ2-5; D remains ambiguous. The CDR3 contains 13 residues. V dropped 1 base and J dropped 5 bases, with 8 bases sitting between them. CDR1 is MGHRA, CDR2 YSYEKL, per germline.